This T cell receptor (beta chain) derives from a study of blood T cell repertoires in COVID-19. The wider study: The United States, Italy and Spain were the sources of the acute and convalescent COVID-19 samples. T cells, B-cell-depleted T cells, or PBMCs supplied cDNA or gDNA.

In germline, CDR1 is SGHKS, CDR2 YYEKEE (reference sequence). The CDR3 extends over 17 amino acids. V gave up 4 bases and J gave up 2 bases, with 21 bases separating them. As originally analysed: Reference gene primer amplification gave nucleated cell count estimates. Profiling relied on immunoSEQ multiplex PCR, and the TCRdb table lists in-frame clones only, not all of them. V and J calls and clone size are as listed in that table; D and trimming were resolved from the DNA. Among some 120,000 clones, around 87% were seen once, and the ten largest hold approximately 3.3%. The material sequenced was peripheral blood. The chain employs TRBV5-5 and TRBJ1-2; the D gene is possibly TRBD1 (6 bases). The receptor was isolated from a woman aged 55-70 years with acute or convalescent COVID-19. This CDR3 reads CASSRSTGQSLNYGYTF. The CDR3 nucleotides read TGTGCCAGCAGCCGTAGTACCGGACAGAGCTTGAACTATGGCTACACCTTC.